This T cell receptor (beta chain) was identified in a study of T cell clones after liver transplantation. Study as a whole: TCRbeta sequencing after a pre-transplant mixed lymphocyte reaction identified graft-donor-reactive clones, later tracked in post-transplant blood. Standard immunosuppression, with no induction, continued until 12-24 months after transplant.

The method was immunoSEQ multiplex PCR; TCRdb's version includes in-frame clones alone and lacks a portion of them. Seen here are about 68,000 clones, about 92% observed once, and the top ten hold 0.8% to 1%. As regards this clone: Its matching antigen is unknown.

Germline lookup yields CDR1 SNHLY and CDR2 FYNNEI. V lost 2 bases and J 4 bases, leaving 11 bases between the germline ends. CDR3 length equals 14 residues. Overall study results and limits: Donor-reactive sequences fell more than third party-reactive ones, suggesting partial deletion.

The specimen was CD4+ T cells from blood, collected less than 27 months after liver transplant. This TCR was sampled from a human patient who received a liver transplant. Part of the T cell pool may stem from the graft donor. The chain recombines TRBV2 with TRBJ2-5, with D maybe TRBD1 (6 bases). Here the CDR3 reads CASSENRDTETQYF. In DNA form, the CDR3 reads TGTGCCAGCAGTGAAAACAGGGACACAGAGACCCAGTACTTC. Complete variable domain (other parts from reference TRBV2 and TRBJ2-5): EPEVTQTPSHQVTQMGQEVILRCVPISNHLYFYWYRQILGQKVEFLVSFYNNEISEKSEIFDDQFSVERPDGSNFTLKIRSTKLEDSAMYFCASSENRDTETQYFGPGTRLLVL.